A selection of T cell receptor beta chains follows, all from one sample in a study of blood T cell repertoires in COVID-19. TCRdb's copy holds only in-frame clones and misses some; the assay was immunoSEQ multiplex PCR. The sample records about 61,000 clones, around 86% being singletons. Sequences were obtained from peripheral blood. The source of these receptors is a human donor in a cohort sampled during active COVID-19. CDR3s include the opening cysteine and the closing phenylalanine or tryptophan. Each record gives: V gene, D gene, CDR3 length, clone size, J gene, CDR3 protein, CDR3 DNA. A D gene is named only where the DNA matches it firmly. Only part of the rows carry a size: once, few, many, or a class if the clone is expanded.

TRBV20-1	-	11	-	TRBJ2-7	CSARAFYEQYF	TGCAGTGCTAGAGCTTTCTACGAGCAGTACTTC
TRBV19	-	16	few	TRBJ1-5	CASSITQGSFNQPQHF	TGTGCCAGTAGTATTACCCAGGGAAGTTTCAATCAGCCCCAGCATTTT
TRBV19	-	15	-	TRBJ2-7	CASSPQQGYGDEQYF	TGTGCCAGTAGTCCCCAACAGGGTTATGGCGACGAGCAGTACTTC
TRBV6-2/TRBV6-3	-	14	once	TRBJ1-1	CASSWGPANTEAFF	TGTGCCAGCAGTTGGGGGCCCGCGAACACTGAAGCTTTCTTT
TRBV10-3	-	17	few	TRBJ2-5	CAISGNESTGEEETQYF	TGTGCCATCAGTGGTAACGAATCGACAGGCGAAGAAGAGACCCAGTACTTC
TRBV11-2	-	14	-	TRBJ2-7	CASSLPKRSYEQYF	TGTGCCAGCAGCTTACCCAAGCGCTCCTACGAGCAGTACTTC
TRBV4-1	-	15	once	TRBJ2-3	CASSQGLYSTDTQYF	TGCGCCAGCAGCCAAGGACTTTATAGCACAGATACGCAGTATTTT
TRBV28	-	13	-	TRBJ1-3	CATHGGSGNTIYF	TGTGCCACCCATGGGGGGTCTGGAAACACCATATATTTT
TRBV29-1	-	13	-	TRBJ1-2	CSAVLDSNYGYTF	TGCAGCGCTGTCCTGGACAGTAACTATGGCTACACCTTC
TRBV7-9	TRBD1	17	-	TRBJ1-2	CASSLNVVRQGVYGYTF	TGTGCCAGCAGCTTAAATGTAGTGAGACAGGGAGTCTATGGCTACACCTTC
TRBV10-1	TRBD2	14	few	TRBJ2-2	CASSSGRQAGELFF	TGCGCCAGCAGTAGCGGGAGACAGGCCGGGGAGCTGTTTTTT
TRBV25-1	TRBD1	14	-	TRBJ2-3	CASSDDRGTDTQYF	TGTGCCAGCAGTGACGACAGGGGCACAGATACGCAGTATTTT
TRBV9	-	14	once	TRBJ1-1	CASSVEGVGTEAFF	TGTGCCAGCAGCGTAGAAGGGGTCGGGACTGAAGCTTTCTTT
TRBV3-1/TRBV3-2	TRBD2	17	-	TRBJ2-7	CASSQDPGGGRRNEQYF	TGTGCCAGCAGCCAAGATCCGGGAGGCGGGAGGAGGAACGAGCAGTACTTC
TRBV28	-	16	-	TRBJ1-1	CASSQISIQRNTEAFF	TGTGCCAGCAGCCAAATATCAATACAGAGGAACACTGAAGCTTTCTTT
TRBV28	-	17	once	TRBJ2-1	CASSRQANRKSYNEQFF	TGTGCCAGCAGTCGACAGGCGAATCGGAAGTCCTACAATGAGCAGTTCTTC
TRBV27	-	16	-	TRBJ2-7	CASSLVLQGGFYEQYF	TGTGCCAGCAGTTTGGTCTTACAGGGGGGGTTCTACGAGCAGTACTTC
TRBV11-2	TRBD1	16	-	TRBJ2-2	CASSLLRGQGAGELFF	TGTGCCAGCAGCCTATTGAGGGGACAGGGGGCCGGGGAGCTGTTTTTT
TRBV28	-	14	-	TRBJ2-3	CASRYDRPTDTQYF	TGTGCCAGCAGATACGACAGGCCCACAGATACGCAGTATTTT
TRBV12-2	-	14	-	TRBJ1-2	CASRKKTRDYGYTF	TGTGCAAGTCGCAAGAAGACCCGGGACTATGGCTACACCTTC
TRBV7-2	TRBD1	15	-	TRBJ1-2	CASSLGTGTNYGYTF	TGTGCCAGCAGTCTTGGGACAGGGACTAACTATGGCTACACCTTC
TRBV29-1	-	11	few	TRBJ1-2	CSVEVTDGYTF	TGCAGCGTTGAGGTGACAGATGGCTACACCTTC
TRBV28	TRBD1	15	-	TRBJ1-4	CASRQGQGGKRKLFF	TGTGCCAGCAGGCAGGGACAGGGCGGGAAAAGAAAACTGTTTTTT
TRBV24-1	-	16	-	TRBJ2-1	CATSDLQLGGYNEQFF	TGTGCCACCAGTGATTTGCAGCTGGGGGGATACAATGAGCAGTTCTTC
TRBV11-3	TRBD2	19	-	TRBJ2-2	CASSSTLAGNYRNTGELFF	TGTGCCAGCAGCTCCACACTAGCGGGAAATTACAGGAACACCGGGGAGCTGTTTTTT
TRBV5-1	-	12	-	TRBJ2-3	CASRTNTDTQYF	TGCGCCAGCAGAACTAACACAGATACGCAGTATTTT
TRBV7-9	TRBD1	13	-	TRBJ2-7	CASRRGTGGEQYF	TGTGCCAGCAGACGTGGGACAGGGGGCGAGCAGTACTTC
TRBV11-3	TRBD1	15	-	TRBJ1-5	CASSPGTGLNQPQHF	TGTGCCAGCAGCCCCGGGACAGGTCTTAATCAGCCCCAGCATTTT
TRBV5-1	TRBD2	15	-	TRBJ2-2	CASSLAPLASGELFF	TGCGCCAGCAGCTTGGCCCCACTAGCGTCCGGGGAGCTGTTTTTT
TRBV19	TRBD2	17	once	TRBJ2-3	CASSPKLAGFGTDTQYF	TGTGCCAGTAGTCCAAAACTAGCGGGGTTCGGCACAGATACGCAGTATTTT
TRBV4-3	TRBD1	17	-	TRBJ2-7	CASSQDSRGQGLIEQYF	TGCGCCAGCAGCCAAGATAGTAGGGGACAGGGACTTATCGAGCAGTACTTC
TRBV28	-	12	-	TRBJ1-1	CASSFHLRGAFF	TGTGCCAGCAGTTTTCATCTGCGGGGAGCTTTCTTT
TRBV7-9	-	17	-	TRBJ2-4	CASSLAAGVTAGDIQYF	TGTGCCAGCAGCTTAGCCGCCGGGGTCACGGCTGGGGACATTCAGTACTTC
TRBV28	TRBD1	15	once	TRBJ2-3	CASSPRGQGRDTQYF	TGTGCCAGCAGTCCACGGGGACAGGGGCGTGATACGCAGTATTTT
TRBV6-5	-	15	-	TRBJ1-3	CASTPGVYSGNTIYF	TGTGCCAGCACCCCCGGGGTTTACTCTGGAAACACCATATATTTT
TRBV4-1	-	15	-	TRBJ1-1	CASSQSSGENTEAFF	TGCGCCAGCAGCCAATCCTCAGGGGAGAACACTGAAGCTTTCTTT
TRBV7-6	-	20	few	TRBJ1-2	CASSLDFTGRLDERGYGYTF	TGTGCCAGCAGCTTAGATTTTACAGGTCGTCTGGACGAAAGAGGCTATGGCTACACCTTC
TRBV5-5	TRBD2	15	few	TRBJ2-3	CASSPVAGGADTQYF	TGTGCCAGCAGTCCGGTGGCGGGGGGTGCAGATACGCAGTATTTT
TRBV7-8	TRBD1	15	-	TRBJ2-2	CASSVADRVGGELFF	TGTGCCAGCAGCGTAGCGGACAGGGTAGGCGGGGAGCTGTTTTTT
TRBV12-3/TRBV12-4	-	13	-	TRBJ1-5	CASSLSGNQPQHF	TGTGCCAGCAGTTTATCGGGCAATCAGCCCCAGCATTTT
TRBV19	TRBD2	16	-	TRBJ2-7	CASTSLGTSGAYEQYF	TGTGCCAGTACCTCCCTGGGGACCAGCGGGGCCTACGAGCAGTACTTC